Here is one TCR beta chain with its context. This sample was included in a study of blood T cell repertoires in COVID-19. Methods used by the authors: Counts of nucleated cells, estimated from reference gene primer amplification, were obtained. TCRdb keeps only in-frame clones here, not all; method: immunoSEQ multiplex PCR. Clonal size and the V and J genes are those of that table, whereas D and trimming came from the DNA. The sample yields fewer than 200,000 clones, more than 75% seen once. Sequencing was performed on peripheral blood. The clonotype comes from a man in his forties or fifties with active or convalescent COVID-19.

CDR3 sequence (DNA): TGTGCCAGCAGCTCCGGGACAGGGGCCTACGAGCAGTACTTC. It yields the protein CASSSGTGAYEQYF. The chain uses TRBV5-6 and TRBJ2-7; 10 nucleotides line up with TRBD1. The ends lost 3 bases at V and 2 bases at J; junction bases unmatched: 2. The CDR3 is 14 residues long. Germline V gene data show CDR1 as SGHDT and CDR2 as YYEEEE.